This is a list of T cell receptor beta chains from one sample in a study of T cell responses to AZD1222 COVID-19 vaccine. TCRdb's copy holds only in-frame clones and misses some; the assay was immunoSEQ multiplex PCR. The sample contains roughly 140,000 clones, under 95% of which appear only once. The material sequenced was peripheral blood, taken 28 days after the second AZD1222 dose. All receptors come from an adult who received the AZD1222 COVID-19 vaccine. The CDR3 runs from the conserved cysteine through the conserved F or W. The order of the fields is CDR3 length, D gene, clone size, V gene, J gene, CDR3 DNA, CDR3 protein. The D gene is left open where the match is weak. Rows may omit the clone size; those that give it use once, few, many or a size class.

16	.	.	TRBV2	TRBJ2-1	TGTGCCAGCAGTGCATCGGTGGGGTTCCAGGGCAATGAGCAGTTCTTC	CASSASVGFQGNEQFF
16	TRBD1	.	TRBV5-1	TRBJ1-3	TGCGCCAGCAGCTTGGGACAGGGTTTCTCTGGAAACACCATATATTTT	CASSLGQGFSGNTIYF
16	TRBD1	.	TRBV11-2	TRBJ2-7	TGTGCCAGCAGCCAATACGACAGGGGGGCCTCCTACGAGCAGTACTTC	CASSQYDRGASYEQYF
14	.	.	TRBV27	TRBJ2-3	TGTGCCAGCAGTCTTAGGGTCTCGGCAGATACGCAGTATTTT	CASSLRVSADTQYF
17	TRBD2	.	TRBV5-1	TRBJ2-2	TGCGCCAGCAGCGTAGGACCGCTAGCGGAGAACACCGGGGAGCTGTTTTTT	CASSVGPLAENTGELFF
15	.	few	TRBV3-1/TRBV3-2	TRBJ2-5	TGTGCCAGCAGCCAAGAAGGGACCCAAAGGGAGACCCAGTACTTC	CASSQEGTQRETQYF
15	.	.	TRBV5-1	TRBJ1-1	TGCGCCAGCAGCTTGGCACTGAGGGGGTGGGAGGAAGCTTTCTTT	CASSLALRGWEEAFF
13	.	.	TRBV5-1	TRBJ2-7	TGCGCCAGCCGGATCCAGGGCTTCGACGAGCAGTACTTC	CASRIQGFDEQYF
12	.	.	TRBV12-5	TRBJ1-2	TGTGCTAGTGGATGGGACGGTCATGTCGCCACCTTC	CASGWDGHVATF
14	.	.	TRBV3-1/TRBV3-2	TRBJ2-7	TGTGCCAGCAGCCAAGACCCAGCGGGCTACGAGCAGTACTTC	CASSQDPAGYEQYF
15	.	.	TRBV27	TRBJ2-1	TGTGCCAGCAGTTTATACGGGGAAGGGCGGGTTGAGCAGTTCTTC	CASSLYGEGRVEQFF
17	TRBD2	.	TRBV7-2	TRBJ2-1	TGTGCCAGCAGCCCTCGACTAGCGGGAGGTCCTCGGAATGAGCAGTTCTTC	CASSPRLAGGPRNEQFF
12	TRBD1	.	TRBV2	TRBJ2-7	TGTGCCAGCAGCGGGACAGGGTTCGAGCAGTACTTC	CASSGTGFEQYF
14	.	.	TRBV6-5	TRBJ2-7	TGTGCCAGTACCCCTGGGGGTAGCACCTACGAGCAGTACTTC	CASTPGGSTYEQYF
14	.	.	TRBV5-5	TRBJ1-5	TGTGCCAGCAGCTTGGTTGGTCCGGGGCAGCCCCAGCATTTT	CASSLVGPGQPQHF
10	.	.	TRBV19	TRBJ2-5	TGTGCCGGGCAACGGCGGGCCCAGTACTTC	CAGQRRAQYF
12	TRBD1	.	TRBV12-5	TRBJ1-1	TGTGCTAGTGGTTTGGTGGGACAGATAACTTTCTTT	CASGLVGQITFF
18	.	.	TRBV21-1	TRBJ1-6	TGTGCCAGCAGCAAAGGCCCGGGACAGCTATGGGGAAATTCACCCCTCCACTTT	CASSKGPGQLWGNSPLHF
18	TRBD2	.	TRBV11-2	TRBJ2-1	TGTGCCAGCAGCTCAATAAAGGCCGGGACTAGCGGGAAGGATGAGCAGTTCTTC	CASSSIKAGTSGKDEQFF
15	.	.	TRBV6-1	TRBJ1-2	TGTGCCAGCAGTGAATTTGGCAGGGAGGCCTATGGCTACACCTTC	CASSEFGREAYGYTF
16	.	.	TRBV14	TRBJ1-3	TGTGCCAGCAGCCAAACCTGGGACCCGGCAAGAAACACCATATATTTT	CASSQTWDPARNTIYF
13	.	.	TRBV28	TRBJ1-6	TGTGCCAGCATCGACAGGACCAATTCACCCCTCCACTTT	CASIDRTNSPLHF
15	TRBD2	once	TRBV27	TRBJ2-2	TGTGCCAGCAGTCTTAGCGGGGCGAACACCGGGGAGCTGTTTTTT	CASSLSGANTGELFF
17	TRBD2	.	TRBV30	TRBJ2-1	TGTGCCTGGTCCTCCCAGGGATGGCGGGGGACCTACAATGAGCAGTTCTTC	CAWSSQGWRGTYNEQFF
14	TRBD2	once	TRBV7-2	TRBJ2-1	TGTGCCAGCAGCTTAGCCCTAGCGGGAGGAGTGTGGTTCTTC	CASSLALAGGVWFF
13	TRBD1	.	TRBV11-2	TRBJ2-5	TGTGCCGGAGCAGGGGGACCCCAAGAGACCCAGTACTTC	CAGAGGPQETQYF
15	TRBD1	.	TRBV3-1/TRBV3-2	TRBJ2-1	TGTGCCAGCAGCCAAGGGCAGGGGGCGTACAATGAGCAGTTCTTC	CASSQGQGAYNEQFF